The rows below give T cell receptor beta chains drawn from one sample of a study of naive and memory T cell subsets. TCRdb itself ran the UMI-ligation and nested PCR reads through MiXCR, one entry per CDR3 protein. This table holds 90,000 to 120,000 distinct CDR3 sequences, approximately 14% found once. Sequencing used naive CD8+ T cells from blood. The receptors were gathered from a human donor in good health. The CDR3 runs from the conserved cysteine through the conserved F or W. The D gene is left open where the match is weak. A clone size is listed for some rows: how often the clone was seen (once, few, many), or a class if it is expanded.

v_gene	abundance	j_gene	d_gene	CDR3aa	CDR3nt
TRBV29-1	.	TRBJ1-4	.	CSATTATNEKLFF	TGCAGCGCCACGACAGCAACTAATGAAAAACTGTTTTTT
TRBV9	.	TRBJ2-7	.	CASSVEAGNYEQYF	TGTGCCAGCAGCGTAGAGGCGGGGAACTACGAGCAGTACTTC
TRBV19	.	TRBJ2-1	TRBD2	CASTKSGGVTYNEQFF	TGTGCCAGTACCAAAAGCGGGGGAGTTACCTACAATGAGCAGTTCTTC
TRBV6-1	.	TRBJ1-4	.	CASSPYPTDREKLFF	TGTGCCAGCAGTCCGTACCCCACTGACAGGGAAAAACTGTTTTTT
TRBV27	few	TRBJ2-1	.	CASSPQLASYNEQFF	TGTGCCAGCAGTCCCCAACTAGCATCCTACAATGAGCAGTTCTTC
TRBV28	.	TRBJ1-1	.	CASSSPQMNTEAFF	TGTGCCAGCAGTTCCCCCCAAATGAACACTGAAGCTTTCTTT
TRBV6-2/TRBV6-3	.	TRBJ1-5	.	CASSYIQGWGQPQHF	TGTGCCAGCAGTTACATACAGGGCTGGGGACAGCCCCAGCATTTT
TRBV5-6	few	TRBJ1-1	.	CASSNNNAGNTEAFF	TGTGCCAGCAGCAATAACAATGCTGGGAACACTGAAGCTTTCTTT
TRBV2	.	TRBJ1-5	.	CASTVVGAAQPQHF	TGTGCCTCCACTGTAGTGGGGGCTGCTCAGCCCCAGCATTTT
TRBV7-9	many	TRBJ2-3	TRBD2	CASTGLGLAGKSASSDTQYF	TGTGCCAGCACGGGGTTGGGACTAGCGGGAAAAAGCGCAAGTTCAGATACGCAGTATTTT
TRBV12-3/TRBV12-4	.	TRBJ2-7	.	CASSGNGEQYF	TGTGCCAGCAGTGGAAATGGAGAGCAGTACTTC
TRBV30	few	TRBJ2-7	.	CAWSVGGTEQYF	TGTGCCTGGAGCGTTGGGGGTACCGAGCAGTACTTC
TRBV24-1	.	TRBJ2-1	.	CATSDFGLYNEQFF	TGTGCCACCAGTGATTTCGGCCTATACAATGAGCAGTTCTTC
TRBV5-6	.	TRBJ2-3	.	CASSSGHPDTQYF	TGTGCCAGCAGCTCGGGACATCCGGATACGCAGTATTTT
TRBV7-9	few	TRBJ1-5	.	CASSLVGEDNQPQHF	TGTGCCAGCAGCCTCGTTGGGGAAGACAATCAGCCCCAGCATTTT
TRBV13	.	TRBJ1-1	.	CASRQGSEAFF	TGTGCCAGCAGGCAGGGCTCTGAAGCTTTCTTT
TRBV29-1	many	TRBJ2-1	TRBD2	CSVESTLFSGGGNEQFF	TGCAGCGTTGAATCGACCCTATTCAGCGGGGGGGGCAATGAGCAGTTCTTC
TRBV10-3	many	TRBJ2-3	.	CAIKGGLSTDTQYF	TGTGCCATCAAGGGAGGCCTGTCCACAGATACGCAGTATTTT
TRBV20-1	few	TRBJ2-7	TRBD1	CSATEGAAAYEQYF	TGCAGTGCTACAGAGGGGGCGGCTGCCTACGAGCAGTACTTC
TRBV20-1	.	TRBJ2-5	TRBD1	CSPYEDRGRETQYF	TGCAGTCCTTACGAGGACAGGGGGCGGGAGACCCAGTACTTC
TRBV9	.	TRBJ2-1	TRBD2	CASSSRSAGGASVYNEQFF	TGTGCCAGCAGCTCCCGTTCAGCGGGAGGGGCCTCCGTTTACAATGAGCAGTTCTTC
TRBV5-5	many	TRBJ2-3	TRBD1	CASSRQGADTQYF	TGTGCCAGCAGCCGACAGGGGGCCGATACGCAGTATTTT
TRBV25-1	few	TRBJ1-2	.	CASSEATTRGYTF	TGTGCCAGCAGTGAAGCGACGACAAGGGGCTACACCTTC
TRBV27	few	TRBJ1-1	.	CASRSRPLGTEAFF	TGTGCCAGCAGGAGCAGGCCCTTGGGCACTGAAGCTTTCTTT
TRBV29-1	few	TRBJ2-1	.	CSVAGEVDEQFF	TGCAGCGTTGCTGGGGAGGTTGATGAGCAGTTCTTC
TRBV7-8	.	TRBJ2-7	.	CASSDAAFSGDEQYF	TGTGCCAGCAGCGACGCCGCGTTCTCCGGGGACGAGCAGTACTTC
TRBV11-3	.	TRBJ2-2	TRBD1	CASSWTGRTGELFF	TGTGCCAGCAGCTGGACAGGGAGAACCGGGGAGCTGTTTTTT
TRBV29-1	many	TRBJ2-5	.	CSGHYQETQYF	TGCAGCGGCCATTACCAAGAGACCCAGTACTTC
TRBV9	.	TRBJ2-1	.	CASSVFKGGKAARPHEQFF	TGTGCCAGCAGCGTATTTAAGGGGGGTAAGGCAGCCAGACCCCATGAGCAGTTCTTC
TRBV6-2/TRBV6-3	many	TRBJ2-2	TRBD1	CASSYWTGPANTGELFF	TGTGCCAGCAGTTACTGGACAGGCCCTGCGAACACCGGGGAGCTGTTTTTT
TRBV28	many	TRBJ2-3	.	CASMKQNPGDTQYF	TGTGCCAGTATGAAACAGAACCCCGGGGATACGCAGTATTTT
TRBV14	many	TRBJ1-4	.	CASSQEGGPYNEKLFF	TGTGCCAGCAGCCAAGAGGGGGGCCCTTATAATGAAAAACTGTTTTTT
TRBV10-3	many	TRBJ2-7	TRBD1	CAISLGTGSYEQYF	TGTGCCATCAGTTTAGGGACAGGATCCTACGAGCAGTACTTC
TRBV6-5	many	TRBJ2-7	.	CASSYSIREEQYF	TGTGCCAGCAGTTACTCGATACGGGAGGAGCAGTACTTC
TRBV7-2	.	TRBJ2-1	.	CASSFPWGAPLSDEQFF	TGTGCCAGCAGCTTTCCCTGGGGAGCGCCTCTTAGTGACGAGCAGTTCTTC
TRBV29-1	many	TRBJ2-5	.	CSVLTETQYF	TGCAGCGTTCTCACGGAGACCCAGTACTTC
TRBV28	few	TRBJ2-1	.	CASGWPEQFF	TGTGCCAGCGGGTGGCCTGAGCAGTTCTTC
TRBV12-3/TRBV12-4	few	TRBJ2-7	.	CASSFAGPDEQYF	TGTGCCAGCAGTTTCGCAGGCCCAGACGAGCAGTACTTC
TRBV19	.	TRBJ1-1	.	CASTTRRTANTEAFF	TGTGCCAGTACCACCAGGAGGACAGCGAACACTGAAGCTTTCTTT
TRBV20-1	.	TRBJ2-2	.	CSARDIAVGELFF	TGCAGTGCTAGAGATATAGCTGTCGGGGAGCTGTTTTTT
TRBV27	few	TRBJ2-3	.	CASSLTALTDTQYF	TGTGCCAGCAGTCTAACGGCACTCACAGATACGCAGTATTTT
TRBV19	few	TRBJ2-1	TRBD2	CASSASSGRTYEQFF	TGTGCCAGTAGTGCCTCTAGCGGGAGGACATATGAGCAGTTCTTC
TRBV9	.	TRBJ2-1	TRBD2	CASSVGGGLPYNEQFF	TGTGCCAGCAGCGTAGGGGGGGGTCTCCCCTACAATGAGCAGTTCTTC
TRBV15	.	TRBJ1-2	.	CATSRGFKDGIHGYTF	TGTGCCACCAGCAGAGGATTCAAGGACGGTATTCATGGCTACACCTTC
TRBV20-1	few	TRBJ2-5	TRBD1	CSASHTGQGLRETQYF	TGCAGTGCTAGTCATACTGGACAGGGCCTGAGGGAGACCCAGTACTTC
TRBV4-3	.	TRBJ2-7	TRBD1	CASSPTGGSYEQYF	TGCGCCAGCAGCCCAACAGGGGGCTCCTACGAGCAGTACTTC
TRBV20-1	many	TRBJ2-1	.	CSARKFRTAYNEQFF	TGCAGTGCTAGGAAATTCCGGACAGCCTACAATGAGCAGTTCTTC
TRBV4-1	few	TRBJ2-1	TRBD2	CASSQESSGALRNEQFF	TGCGCCAGCAGCCAAGAATCTAGCGGGGCTTTAAGGAATGAGCAGTTCTTC
TRBV20-1	many	TRBJ2-3	TRBD2	CSASLAGVSTDTQYF	TGCAGTGCTTCCCTTGCGGGAGTAAGCACAGATACGCAGTATTTT
TRBV7-9	many	TRBJ2-6	.	CASSFGANVLTF	TGTGCCAGCAGCTTTGGGGCCAACGTCCTGACTTTC
TRBV12-3/TRBV12-4	.	TRBJ2-1	TRBD2	CASRPGIAGGISSYNEQFF	TGTGCCAGCAGACCCGGAATAGCGGGGGGCATTAGCTCCTACAATGAGCAGTTCTTC
TRBV13	.	TRBJ2-7	.	CASSFYSLTYEQYF	TGTGCCAGCAGCTTCTATTCCCTTACCTACGAGCAGTACTTC
TRBV5-4	.	TRBJ2-3	.	CASSSDYFTDTQYF	TGTGCCAGCAGCTCGGACTACTTCACAGATACGCAGTATTTT